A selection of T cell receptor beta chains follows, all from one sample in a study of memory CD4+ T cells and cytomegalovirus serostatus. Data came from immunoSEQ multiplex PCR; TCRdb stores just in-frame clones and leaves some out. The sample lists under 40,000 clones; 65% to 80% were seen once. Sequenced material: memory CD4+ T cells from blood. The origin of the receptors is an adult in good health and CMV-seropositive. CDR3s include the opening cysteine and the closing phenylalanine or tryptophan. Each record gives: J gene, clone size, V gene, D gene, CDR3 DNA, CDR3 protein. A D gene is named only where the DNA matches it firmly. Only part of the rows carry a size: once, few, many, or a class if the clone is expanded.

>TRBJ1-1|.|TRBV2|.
TGTGCCACCAGCTTTGGGGAGGTGAACACTGAAGCTTTCTTT
CATSFGEVNTEAFF
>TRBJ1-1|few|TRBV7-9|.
TGTGCCAGCAGCTTAGTGGGGGCTGGCACTGAAGCTTTCTTT
CASSLVGAGTEAFF
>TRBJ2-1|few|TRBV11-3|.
TGTGCCAGCAGCTTAGGAGGGGGGGTCGCGGGTGAGCAGTTCTTC
CASSLGGGVAGEQFF
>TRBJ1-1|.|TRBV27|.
TGTGCCAGCAGTTTAGTAGGGGTACCCCTCCGGCAAAACACTGAAGCTTTCTTT
CASSLVGVPLRQNTEAFF
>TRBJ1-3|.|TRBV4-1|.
TGCGCCAGCAGCCAAGAAATGTCTCACTCTGGAAACACCATATATTTT
CASSQEMSHSGNTIYF
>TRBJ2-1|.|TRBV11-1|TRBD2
TGTGCCAGCAGCCCGGGACTAGCGGGACTTGAGCAGTTCTTC
CASSPGLAGLEQFF
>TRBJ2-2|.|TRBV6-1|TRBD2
TGTGCCAGCATTATGAGCGGGGGGAATCCCGGGGAGCTGTTTTTT
CASIMSGGNPGELFF
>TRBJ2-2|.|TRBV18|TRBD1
TGTGCCAGCTCACCAGAGTTGGACAGGGACGGGCTGTTTTTT
CASSPELDRDGLFF
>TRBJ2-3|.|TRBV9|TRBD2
TGTGCCAGCACGACTAGCGGGGGGGCCTCTGGCACAGATACGCAGTATTTT
CASTTSGGASGTDTQYF
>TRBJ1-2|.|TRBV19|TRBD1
TGTGCCAGTAGTGTCATAGGGGGCGCATCTGGCTACACCTTC
CASSVIGGASGYTF
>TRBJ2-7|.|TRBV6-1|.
TGTGCCAGCAGTGAAGTTTGGGGGCCCTACGAGCAGTACTTC
CASSEVWGPYEQYF
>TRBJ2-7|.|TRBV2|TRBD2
TGTGCCAGCAGTGATTGGATTACTAGCGGGAGGTACGAGCAGTACTTC
CASSDWITSGRYEQYF
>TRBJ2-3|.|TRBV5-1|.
TGCGCCAGCAGCAGGGCGGAGCCCACAGATACGCAGTATTTT
CASSRAEPTDTQYF
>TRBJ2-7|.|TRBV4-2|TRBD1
TGTGCCAGCAGCCAAGGGGACAGGGGATCGGACGAGCAGTACTTC
CASSQGDRGSDEQYF
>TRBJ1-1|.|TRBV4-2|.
TGTGCCAGCAGCCAACTCCGGGGGAACACTGAAGCTTTCTTT
CASSQLRGNTEAFF
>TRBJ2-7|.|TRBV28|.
TGTGCCAGCACCGCGGGTTACGAGCAGTACTTC
CASTAGYEQYF
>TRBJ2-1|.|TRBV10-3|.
TGTGCCATCAGTGGACAGCCCAAGGACAACTACAATGAGCAGTTCTTC
CAISGQPKDNYNEQFF
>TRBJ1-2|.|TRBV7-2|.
TGTGCCAGCAGCTTAGTGGGGAGAACTGGCTACACCTTC
CASSLVGRTGYTF
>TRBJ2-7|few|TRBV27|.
TGTGCCAGCAGTCGACCCCCGGGATACGAGCAGTACTTC
CASSRPPGYEQYF
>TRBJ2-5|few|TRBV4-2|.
TGTGCCAGCAGCCAAGGGAGGGGAGAGACCCAGTACTTC
CASSQGRGETQYF
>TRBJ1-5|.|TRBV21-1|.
TGTGCCAGCAGCAAAAGGCCGGGCCTAAGGGAGGGGAGTCAGCCCCAGCATTTT
CASSKRPGLREGSQPQHF
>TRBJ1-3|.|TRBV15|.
TGTGCCACCAGCAGAACTATCTCTGGAAACACCATATATTTT
CATSRTISGNTIYF
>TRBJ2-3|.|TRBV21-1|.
TGTGCCAGCAGCACGACCCAGAAAAATCGCACAGATACGCAGTATTTT
CASSTTQKNRTDTQYF
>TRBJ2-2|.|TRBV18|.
TGTGCCAGCTCACCACGGTCGACTAGGGAGCTGTTTTTT
CASSPRSTRELFF
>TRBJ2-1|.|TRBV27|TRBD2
TGTGCCAGCAGTGGCAGGACTAGCTACAATGAGCAGTTCTTC
CASSGRTSYNEQFF
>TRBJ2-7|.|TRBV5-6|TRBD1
TGTGCCAGCAGCTTTAGGGACAGGGTATTCGAGCAGTACTTC
CASSFRDRVFEQYF
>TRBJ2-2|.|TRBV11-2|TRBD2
TGTGCCAGCAGCTCCCAACTAGCGGGAGACGGGGAGCTGTTTTTT
CASSSQLAGDGELFF
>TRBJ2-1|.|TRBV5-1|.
TGCGCCAGCAGCTTGTCCGGACACAATGAGCAGTTCTTC
CASSLSGHNEQFF
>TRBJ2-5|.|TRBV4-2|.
TGTGCCAGCAGCCAAAAAATCCCCACCAGGGCCACCCCACAAGAGACCCAGTACTTC
CASSQKIPTRATPQETQYF
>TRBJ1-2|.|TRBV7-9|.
TGTGCCAGCAACGCAGCCCGAAGCGCAGCCTACACCTTC
CASNAARSAAYTF
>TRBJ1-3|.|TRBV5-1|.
TGCGCCAGCAGCCGGGAGGTTGCTAACTCTGGAAACACCATATATTTT
CASSREVANSGNTIYF
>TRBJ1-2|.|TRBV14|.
TGTGCCAGCAGCCAAGATAAGGGCTGGGGCTACACCTTC
CASSQDKGWGYTF
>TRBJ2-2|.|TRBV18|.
TGTGCCAGCTCACCTATCCTTCCAGGGAACACCGGGGAGCTGTTTTTT
CASSPILPGNTGELFF
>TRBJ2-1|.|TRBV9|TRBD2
TGTGCCAGCAGCGTAAGTCCCGGGGGGGCCAATGAGCAGTTCTTC
CASSVSPGGANEQFF
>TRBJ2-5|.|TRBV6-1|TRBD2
TGTGCCAGCAGTGAACTAGCGGGGGTTCAAGAGACCCAGTACTTC
CASSELAGVQETQYF
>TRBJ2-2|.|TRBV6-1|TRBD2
TGTGCCAGCAGTGAATATGGGGGGGGGACCGGGGAGCTGTTTTTT
CASSEYGGGTGELFF
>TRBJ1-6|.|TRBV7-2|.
TGTGCCAGCAGGGACCGGAGGGGCTCCTATAATTCACCCCTCCACTTT
CASRDRRGSYNSPLHF
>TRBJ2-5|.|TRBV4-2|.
TGTGCCAGCAGCCAAGATTGGGGGGCGGGAGAGACCCAGTACTTC
CASSQDWGAGETQYF